This T cell receptor beta chain comes out of a study of cytomegalovirus exposure and HLA in healthy donors. Study overall: A prior analysis found about 120 million unique TCR beta sequences from approximately 200 million T cells. Genetic ancestry analysis placed around 76% of the 350 to 500 donors that were genotyped in the Caucasian-associated cluster. Study-wide findings and caveats: Among CMV-associated TCR beta chains, most appeared HLA-restricted in a later analysis. Later work associated 16,951 TCR beta sequences with HLA alleles at 0.05 false discovery rate.

As to this clone: Its antigen is as yet unknown.

Primers for the PCR totalled 60 Vbeta and 13 Jbeta. Only in-frame clones appear in the TCRdb table, and some are missing; sequencing was by immunoSEQ multiplex PCR. The profile covers approximately 130,000 clones, with around three quarters appearing a single time and approximately 2.6% taken by the ten largest. The CDR3 covers 13 residues. Material for sequencing was PBMCs. The TCR originated in a woman aged 60 to 75 in good health and CMV-seropositive. V usage is TRBV7-5 and J usage is TRBJ1-5. TRBV7-5 is flagged as a pseudogene. The chain's CDR3 is CARSFGGVQPQHF. DNA of the CDR3: TGTGCCAGAAGCTTTGGGGGGGTCCAGCCCCAGCATTTT.